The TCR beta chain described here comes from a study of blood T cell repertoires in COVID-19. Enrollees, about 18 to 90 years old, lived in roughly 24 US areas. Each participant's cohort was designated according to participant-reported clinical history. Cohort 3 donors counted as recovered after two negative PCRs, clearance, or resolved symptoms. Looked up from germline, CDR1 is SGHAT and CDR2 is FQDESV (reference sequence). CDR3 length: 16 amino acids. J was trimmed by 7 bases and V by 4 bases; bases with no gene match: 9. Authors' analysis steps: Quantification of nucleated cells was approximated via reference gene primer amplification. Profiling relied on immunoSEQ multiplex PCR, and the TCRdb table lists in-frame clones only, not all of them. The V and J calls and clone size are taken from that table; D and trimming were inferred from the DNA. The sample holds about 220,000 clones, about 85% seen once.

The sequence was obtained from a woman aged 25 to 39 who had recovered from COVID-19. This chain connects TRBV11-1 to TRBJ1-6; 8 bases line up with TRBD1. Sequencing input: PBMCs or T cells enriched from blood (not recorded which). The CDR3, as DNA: TGTGCCAGCAGCTCCGGGGGCACAGGGGGAAATTCACCCCTCCACTTT. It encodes CASSSGGTGGNSPLHF. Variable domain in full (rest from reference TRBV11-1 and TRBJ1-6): EAEVAQSPRYKITEKSQAVAFWCDPISGHATLYWYRQILGQGPELLVQFQDESVVDDSQLPKDRFSAERLKGVDSTLKIQPAELGDSAMYLCASSSGGTGGNSPLHFGNGTRLTVT.